This TCR beta chain was found in a study of monozygotic twins with inflammatory bowel disease. Findings and limits, study-wide: Part of the variability in patient repertoires may have come from differing immunosuppressive treatments. Clonotype sharing was lower in IBD patients than healthy twins, most markedly with disease activity.

Making cDNA involved eight separate reactions per sample. With about 17 and 10 cycles respectively, two nested PCRs were carried out on TCRalpha and TCRbeta cDNA. No DNA is given; TCRdb re-called the 5' RACE reads and lists each CDR3 protein once. Reported are around 220,000 distinct CDR3 sequences; the ten largest clones contain less than 9%. In the case of this clonotype: Its target is not known.

CDR3 length: 14 residues. Germline CDR1 is MNHEY and CDR2 is SMNVEV (reference sequence). The sequenced sample was blood. The chain combines TRBV27 with TRBJ1-2. The receptor was derived from a human donor with ulcerative colitis or Crohn's disease, or a healthy co-twin of an affected twin (not recorded which). CDR3 loop: CASSLMFGDYGYTF.